This T cell receptor (beta chain) was captured by sequencing in a study of blood T cell repertoires in COVID-19. Enrolled during active infection, Seattle patients were then followed longitudinally. Original processing methods: Estimation of nucleated cell counts was performed using reference gene primer amplification. Assay: immunoSEQ multiplex PCR; the TCRdb copy retains only in-frame clones and omits some. For V, J and clone size, that table is used; D and trimming come from the DNA. The sample lists about 410,000 clones; about nine tenths were seen once. The CDR3 is 15 amino acids. J gave up 3 bases and V 4 bases, and 3 bases lay outside the gene matches. The germline gives CDR1 SGHTA, CDR2 FQGTGA.

The V and J genes are TRBV7-3 and TRBJ2-4; TRBD2 aligns across 10 bases. This clonotype was obtained from a middle-aged woman with COVID-19, enrolled during active disease. What was sequenced was peripheral blood. In DNA, the CDR3 is TGTGCCAGCAGCTCTTTAGCGGGGGGCAAAAACATTCAGTACTTC. Translation gives CASSSLAGGKNIQYF.